Below are 14 T cell receptor beta chains sequenced from a single sample in a study of beta chain features in type 1 diabetes. Study results and limitations: Significant though moderate, a shortening of TCRB CDR3s appeared in all four CD4+ subsets of Type 1 diabetes patients.

The authors reverse transcribed all of the isolated RNA, so sequencing captured expressed TCRB transcripts. Measured with immunoSEQ multiplex PCR; TCRdb has only the in-frame clones, and not every one. This sample has hundreds of thousands of clones, with roughly 13% found just once. Their antigens are not known. Input material: naive CD4+ T cells from blood. These receptors were obtained from a man aged 18-30 years with type 1 diabetes.

V is TRBV5-1 and J is TRBJ1-1; the D gene is possibly TRBD1 (6 bases). Germline-derived CDR1 and CDR2 are SGHRS and YFSETQ. The CDR3 consists of 15 residues. The ends were cut back, 2 bases at V and 1 base at J, with 12 bases in the middle. In DNA form, the CDR3 reads TGCGCCAGCAGCTTCGTTCGACAGGAGAACACTGAAGCTTTCTTT. It codes for CASSFVRQENTEAFF.

This clone has just a few counts. The chain joins TRBV4-2 to TRBJ2-3; D possibly matches TRBD1 or TRBD2 (5 bases each). CDR1 LGHNA and CDR2 YNFKEQ come from the germline V gene. This CDR3 is built from 15 residues. The germline V and J ends were trimmed by 6 bases and 1 base, with 14 bases remaining between them. Written as DNA, the CDR3 is TGTGCCAGCAGGGGACGCGGAGTAGGCACAGATACGCAGTATTTT. It translates to CASRGRGVGTDTQYF.

This clone was detected a few times. CDR3 sequence reads: CASSGGLPGEQYF. The CDR3, as DNA: TGTGCCAGCAGCGGCGGCCTCCCCGGTGAGCAGTACTTC. The genes are TRBV5-6 and TRBJ2-7; D not certain. Germline values: CDR1 SGHDT, CDR2 YYEEEE. V was pared by 4 bases and J by 7 bases, with 15 bases between. The CDR3 length is 13 residues.

The sample holds a few counts of this clone. This chain joins TRBV30 and TRBJ2-2, with 7 bases that match TRBD1. The trim removed 4 bases at V and 6 bases at J, leaving 5 bases unmatched. The CDR3 totals 13 residues. The germline CDR1 and CDR2 sequences are GTSNPN and SVGIG (reference sequence). CDR3 nucleotides: TGTGCCTGGAACTACAGGGGCTCCGGGGAGCTGTTTTTT. Translated, it gives CAWNYRGSGELFF.

The J gene is TRBJ1-5, the V gene TRBV7-2; weak D call: TRBD1 (6 bases). CDR3 length: 16 amino acids. Germline-derived CDR1 and CDR2 are SGHTA and FQGNSA. Trimming removed 5 bases from V and 1 base from J, with 15 bases in between. CDR3 amino acids: CASSGRTVYSNQPQHF. The CDR3 DNA reads as TGTGCCAGCAGCGGCCGGACAGTTTACAGCAATCAGCCCCAGCATTTT.

This clone was detected only a few times. The chain uses TRBV29-1 and TRBJ1-1, with D tentatively TRBD1 (5 bases). CDR3 length: 16 amino acids. With 6 bases removed from V and 1 base from J, the gap between germline ends came to 21 bases. Germline V gives CDR1 SQVTM, CDR2 ANQGSEA. The DNA of the CDR3 is TGCAGCGTGTACCGCGTGGGGGGAACGACGAACACTGAAGCTTTCTTT. Its translation: CSVYRVGGTTNTEAFF.

The CDR3 DNA follows: TGTGCCAGCATTGGGAGCGGCACGTACGAGCAGTACTTC. Its translation: CASIGSGTYEQYF. V usage is TRBV6-5 and J usage is TRBJ2-7, with D possibly being TRBD2 (5 bases). With 7 bases removed from V and 4 bases from J, the gap between germline ends came to 14 bases. The V gene's germline CDR1 is MNHEY and CDR2 SVGAGI. The length of the CDR3 is 13 residues.

The rearrangement uses TRBV6-5 and TRBJ1-5, with 7 nucleotides matching TRBD1. J was trimmed by 6 bases and V by 6 bases; bases with no gene match: 8. Per the germline V gene, CDR1 is MNHEY and CDR2 is SVGAGI. The CDR3 runs 14 residues. The DNA of the CDR3 is TGTGCCAGCAGCCGCGACAGGGTAGGTCAGCCCCAGCATTTT. Amino acids: CASSRDRVGQPQHF.

This clone was counted between two and nine times. The chain carries TRBV4-3 and TRBJ2-2; 9 nucleotides match TRBD1. J gave up 3 bases and V 0 bases, and 2 bases lay outside the gene matches. The CDR3 sequence is 16 residues long. From germline, CDR1 is LGHNA and CDR2 YSLEER. CDR3 protein: CASSQEWDRDTGELFF. The DNA for the CDR3 is TGCGCCAGCAGCCAAGAGTGGGACAGGGACACCGGGGAGCTGTTTTTT.

This clone was seen only a few times. The chain is built from TRBV15 and TRBJ2-7; D might be TRBD1 or TRBD2, each matching 5 bases. The CDR3 covers 18 residues. V lost 1 base and J lost 2, with 21 bases in between. CDR1 is LNHNV, CDR2 YYDKDF, per germline (reference sequence). The CDR3 loop reads CATSRGYGAHHSTYEQYF. In nucleotides, the CDR3 is TGTGCCACCAGCAGAGGATACGGGGCACATCACAGTACCTACGAGCAGTACTTC.

In the case of this clone: Additional DNA sequences in this sample encode the identical CDR3. The J gene is TRBJ2-1, the V gene TRBV2; 8 bases are shared with TRBD1. V was pared by 8 bases and J by 0 bases, with 3 bases of the junction left unmatched. The germline CDR1 and CDR2 sequences are SNHLY and FYNNEI. The CDR3 covers 14 residues. The CDR3: CASRTGTSYNEQFF. In DNA form, the CDR3 reads TGTGCCAGCCGGACAGGGACCTCCTACAATGAGCAGTTCTTC.

This clone appeared a few times. The chain carries TRBV7-2 and TRBJ2-7; unclear D gene. Trimming took 6 bases from V and 2 from J, leaving 11 bases between them. The V gene's germline CDR1 is SGHTA and CDR2 FQGNSA. The CDR3 is made up of 13 amino acids. The CDR3: CASSYPRPYEQYF. The CDR3, as DNA: TGTGCCAGCAGTTACCCCCGGCCCTACGAGCAGTACTTC.

This chain joins TRBV7-9 and TRBJ1-5; D is undetermined. This CDR3 comprises 16 residues. Germline V CDR1 and CDR2: SEHNR, FQNEAQ (reference sequence). Trimming left V 0 bases short and J 11 bases short, with 20 bases between. In DNA form, the CDR3 reads TGTGCCAGCAGCTTAGCGCTCGGCAGACAACTTGGGTCCCAGCATTTT. Protein product: CASSLALGRQLGSQHF. The variable domain in full, with the rest retrieved from reference TRBV7-9 and TRBJ1-5, is DTGVSQNPRHKITKRGQNVTFRCDPISEHNRLYWYRQTLGQGPEFLTYFQNEAQLEKSRLLSDRFSAERPKGSFSTLEIQRTEQGDSAMYLCASSLALGRQLGSQHFGDGTRLSIL.

The genes are TRBV28 and TRBJ2-5; TRBD1 might be the D (6 bases). Germline assignment: CDR1 MDHEN and CDR2 SYDVKM. V was clipped by 4 bases and J by 4 bases, with 13 bases between them. The CDR3 extends over 14 amino acids. The CDR3 reads CASSSDRTGETQYF. CDR3 coding DNA: TGTGCCAGCAGTTCCGACAGGACGGGAGAGACCCAGTACTTC.